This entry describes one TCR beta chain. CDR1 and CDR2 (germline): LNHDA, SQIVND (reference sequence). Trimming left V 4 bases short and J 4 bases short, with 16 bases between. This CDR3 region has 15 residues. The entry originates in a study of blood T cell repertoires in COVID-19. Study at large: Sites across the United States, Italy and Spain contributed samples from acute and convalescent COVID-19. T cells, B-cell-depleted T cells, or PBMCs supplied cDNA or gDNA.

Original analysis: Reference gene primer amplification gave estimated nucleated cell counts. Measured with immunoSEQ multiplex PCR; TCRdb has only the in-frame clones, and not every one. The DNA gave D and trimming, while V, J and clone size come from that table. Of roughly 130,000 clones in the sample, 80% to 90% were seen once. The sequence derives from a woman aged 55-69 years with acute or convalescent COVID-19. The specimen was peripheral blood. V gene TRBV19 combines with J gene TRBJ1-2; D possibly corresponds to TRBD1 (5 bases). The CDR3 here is CASSTTLGQVYGYTF. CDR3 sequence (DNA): TGTGCCAGTAGTACGACCCTGGGGCAGGTCTATGGCTACACCTTC.